Listed here are 10 T cell receptor beta chains from one sample, sequenced in a study of T cell repertoires in cytomegalovirus infection (dated by TCRdb to the late 2010s). TCRdb names Illumina HiSeq 1500 as the instrument used. In TCRdb, the public reads were trimmed at Q25 with fastp and aligned with MiXCR, with productive beta chains retained. All rows with the same CDR3 protein become a single entry with the most common DNA and genes. For this sample there are roughly 150,000 distinct CDR3 sequences; roughly 17% appear just once. The ten largest clones capture around 19% of the sample. Sequencing was performed on CD8+ T cells from PBMCs. The receptors were sampled from a human donor in good health (CMV status not recorded). Some clones in this sample may be carry-over from other donors' samples.

The DNA for the CDR3 is TGTGCCAGCAGCTTAGGGCAAACCTTATACCAAGAGACCCAGTACTTC. It codes for CASSLGQTLYQETQYF. The rearrangement uses TRBV7-2 and TRBJ2-5, with D unclear. Trimming removed 1 base at V and 0 bases at J, with 12 bases between. Germline V gives CDR1 SGHTA, CDR2 FQGNSA. CDR3 length: 16 residues.

This clonotype showed up just a few times. This chain links TRBV7-9 with TRBJ1-2; D is unclear. The length of the CDR3 is 14 residues. Per germline, CDR1 SEHNR and CDR2 FQNEAQ (reference sequence). Trimming left V 6 bases short and J 8 bases short, with 19 bases between. The CDR3 DNA is TGTGCCAGCAGACCCGATAATACCGGCCGCGGCTACACCTTC. Translated, it gives CASRPDNTGRGYTF.

The gene calls are TRBV6-6 and TRBJ1-1, with D hard to call. The V gene's germline CDR1 is MNHNY and CDR2 SVGAGI (reference sequence). The CDR3 is 12 amino acids. V was trimmed by 7 bases and J by 4 bases, leaving 10 bases between them. CDR3 in amino acids: CASIFRGTEAFF. The CDR3 DNA sequence: TGTGCCAGCATCTTCCGCGGCACTGAAGCTTTCTTT.

The chain uses TRBV6-5 and TRBJ2-7; a possible D gene is TRBD2 (5 bases). This CDR3 contains 12 residues. The germline V gene encodes CDR1 MNHEY and CDR2 SVGAGI. V dropped 2 bases and J dropped 4 bases, with 6 bases sitting between them. CDR3 protein: CASSYEGYEQYF. The CDR3 DNA is TGTGCCAGCAGTTACGAGGGTTACGAGCAGTACTTC.

The chain has TRBV4-3 and TRBJ2-1; 9 positions agree with TRBD1. CDR1 is LGHNA, CDR2 YSLEER, per germline. CDR3 length: 17 amino acids. The junction had 9 bases not matched to a gene; V was cut back by 1 base and J by 5 bases. CDR3 sequence (DNA): TGCGCCAGCAGCCAAGGTTCGGGACAGGGCAGGGACAATGAGCAGTTCTTC. Encoded protein: CASSQGSGQGRDNEQFF.

This clonotype has a handful of counts. The chain has TRBV20-1 and TRBJ1-2, with 8 bases fitting TRBD1. V lost 5 bases, J lost 3 bases, and 5 bases stayed unmatched. The CDR3 loop spans 13 amino acids. Germline V gives CDR1 DFQATT, CDR2 SNEGSKA (reference sequence). CDR3 amino acids: CSARDRHYYGYTF. CDR3 in DNA: TGCAGTGCTCGGGACAGGCACTACTATGGCTACACCTTC.

V gene TRBV29-1 combines with J gene TRBJ2-7; D possibly corresponds to TRBD2 (6 bases). Trimming removed 6 bases at V and 2 bases at J, with 17 bases between. From germline, CDR1 is SQVTM and CDR2 ANQGSEA. This CDR3 comprises 14 residues. CDR3 loop: CSVVEELAPYEQYF. The CDR3 DNA reads as TGCAGCGTCGTCGAGGAACTAGCACCCTACGAGCAGTACTTC.

In this sample, this clonotype turned up a few times. This chain uses TRBV29-1 with TRBJ2-7; no reliable D call. This CDR3 region has 13 residues. Germline assignment: CDR1 SQVTM and CDR2 ANQGSEA. Trimming left V 7 bases short and J 2 bases short, with 15 bases between. This CDR3 reads CSANTGLTYEQYF. DNA of the CDR3: TGCAGCGCCAATACCGGGCTTACCTACGAGCAGTACTTC.

The V and J genes are TRBV7-9 and TRBJ2-5; weak D call: TRBD1 (5 bases). Between the trimmed V and J ends, which lost 2 bases and 3 bases, there was a span of 13 bases. Germline CDR1 reads SEHNR; CDR2 reads FQNEAQ (reference sequence). This CDR3 region has 15 residues. CDR3 in DNA: TGTGCCAGCAGCTTAAAGGACATTACCAAAGAGACCCAGTACTTC. Translation: CASSLKDITKETQYF.

The rearrangement uses TRBV11-2 and TRBJ2-7; weak D call: TRBD1 (5 bases). V gave up 5 bases and J gave up 7 bases, with 15 bases separating them. The CDR3 covers 13 residues. Germline assignment: CDR1 SGHAT and CDR2 FQNNGV. The CDR3 nucleotides are TGTGCCAGCAGCCTGATAGGGGCTGGAGAGCAGTACTTC. Translating it yields CASSLIGAGEQYF.